This TCR beta chain was documented in a study of cytotoxic CD8 clonotypes in ibrutinib-treated CLL. Findings and limits, study-wide: Upon ibrutinib response clonality rose, and upon progression it fell back toward baseline.

As concerns this clone: The antigen is unknown.

The method was immunoSEQ multiplex PCR; TCRdb's version includes in-frame clones alone and lacks a portion of them. This table holds under 200,000 clones, under 90% found once. The CDR3 sequence is 14 residues long. V lost 4 bases to trimming and J lost 2 bases, with 13 bases between them. The V gene's germline CDR1 is SGHRS and CDR2 YFSETQ. Material: PBMCs, obtained after 24 months of ibrutinib treatment. The sequence came from a human donor with chronic lymphocytic leukemia. The rearrangement links TRBV5-1 to TRBJ2-7, with D uncertain. CDR3: CASSPRTTTYEQYF. The CDR3 region has the DNA TGCGCCAGCAGCCCCCGGACGACCACCTACGAGCAGTACTTC.